Following are 28 T cell receptor beta chains from one sample sequenced in a study of blood T cell repertoires in COVID-19. The table came from immunoSEQ multiplex PCR; TCRdb's copy has only in-frame clones and leaves some out. The sample shows about 210,000 clones, roughly 75% of them seen only once. What was sequenced was peripheral blood. The receptor set was obtained from a woman between 70 and 85 years old with acute or convalescent COVID-19.

This clone has a handful of counts. The V gene is TRBV5-5, the J gene TRBJ1-1; no reliable D call. With 3 bases removed from V and 1 base from J, the gap between germline ends came to 13 bases. The CDR3 totals 15 residues. Germline CDR1 SGHKS, CDR2 YYEKEE (reference sequence). The chain's CDR3 is CASSSAVSWNTEAFF. Written as DNA, the CDR3 is TGTGCCAGCAGCTCCGCAGTAAGTTGGAACACTGAAGCTTTCTTT.

This chain connects TRBV7-2 to TRBJ2-4; D possibly corresponds to TRBD2 (5 bases). Trimming left V 4 bases short and J 6 bases short, with 10 bases between. This CDR3 has 13 residues. Looked up from germline, CDR1 is SGHTA and CDR2 is FQGNSA. The CDR3 coding sequence is TGTGCCAGCAGCTCGGAGGACGGAAACATTCAGTACTTC. It encodes CASSSEDGNIQYF.

The V gene is TRBV9, the J gene TRBJ2-2; a weak D match, TRBD1 (7 bases). V lost 0 bases and J lost 0, with 12 bases in between. The CDR3 loop spans 17 amino acids. Germline values: CDR1 SGDLS, CDR2 YYNGEE. CDR3 in amino acids: CASSVDAGTANTGELFF. The CDR3 nucleotides are TGTGCCAGCAGCGTAGACGCGGGGACAGCGAACACCGGGGAGCTGTTTTTT.

The chain recombines TRBV5-4 with TRBJ2-2; 10 nucleotides line up with TRBD2. V was clipped by 4 bases and J by 0 bases; unmatched bases: 3. The CDR3 contains 16 residues. From germline, CDR1 is SGHNT and CDR2 YYREEE (reference sequence). The CDR3 coding sequence is TGTGCCAGCAGCCGTACTAGCGGGGCGAACACCGGGGAGCTGTTTTTT. Encoded protein: CASSRTSGANTGELFF.

This clone has more than one count but fewer than ten. The chain combines TRBV11-3 with TRBJ2-2; D might be TRBD1 (6 bases). Germline CDR1 reads SGHNT; CDR2 reads YENEEA. The CDR3 is made up of 17 amino acids. V lost 1 base and J 4 bases, leaving 16 bases between the germline ends. CDR3: CASSLGFSGHITGELFF. Here the CDR3 DNA reads TGTGCCAGCAGCTTAGGATTTTCGGGACACATCACCGGGGAGCTGTTTTTT.

The CDR3 here is CASSFGFPSNQPQHF. The CDR3 nucleotides are TGTGCCAGCAGTTTCGGTTTTCCCAGCAATCAGCCCCAGCATTTT. The chain is built from TRBV6-5 and TRBJ1-5; D not resolved. The CDR3 has 15 amino acids. Germline V CDR1 and CDR2: MNHEY, SVGAGI. Trimming removed 4 bases from V and 1 base from J, with 11 bases in between.

V is TRBV10-2 and J is TRBJ2-2, with 13 bases fitting TRBD2. This CDR3 has 16 residues. V lost 3 bases, J lost 5 bases, and 3 bases stayed unmatched. Germline V gene lookup returns CDR1 WSHSY and CDR2 SAAADI. CDR3 coding DNA: TGCGCCAGCAGTGAACTAGCGGGGGGGAGGACCGGGGAGCTGTTTTTT. As protein: CASSELAGGRTGELFF.

The chain couples TRBV6-2 or TRBV6-3 to TRBJ2-5; 9 positions match TRBD2. Germline V gene data show CDR1 as MNHEY and CDR2 as SVGEGT. The CDR3 runs to 15 residues. V was pared by 5 bases and J by 2 bases, with 6 bases of the junction left unmatched. The CDR3 DNA reads TGTGCCAGCAGTCGCCCGACTAGCGGACAAGAGACCCAGTACTTC. Translation: CASSRPTSGQETQYF.

The gene calls are TRBV7-9 and TRBJ2-1; 11 positions agree with TRBD2. Germline V gene sequence: CDR1 SEHNR, CDR2 FQNEAQ (reference sequence). The CDR3 has 15 residues. J was trimmed by 6 bases and V by 2 bases; bases with no gene match: 3. This CDR3 reads CASSLIAGGRNEQFF. CDR3 sequence (DNA): TGTGCCAGCAGCTTAATAGCGGGGGGGCGCAATGAGCAGTTCTTC.

The chain uses TRBV19 and TRBJ2-4, with D uncertain. The CDR3 is 14 residues long. CDR1 and CDR2 from the germline V gene are LNHDA and SQIVND (reference sequence). V gave up 7 bases and J gave up 0 bases, with 10 bases separating them. CDR3 residues: CASTHTAAKNIQYF. As DNA, the CDR3 is TGTGCCAGTACCCATACAGCAGCCAAAAACATTCAGTACTTC.

The chain has TRBV5-1 and TRBJ2-3; 9 bases align to TRBD2. The CDR3 runs to 16 residues. Germline assignment: CDR1 SGHRS and CDR2 YFSETQ. Unmatched junction bases numbered 8, after V lost 4 bases and J lost 2 bases. The CDR3 bases are TGCGCCAGCAGCCCTCGGGCTAGCGGGGACACAGATACGCAGTATTTT. Protein product: CASSPRASGDTDTQYF.

In its sample, this clone was seen once. The J gene is TRBJ2-2, the V gene TRBV2; TRBD1 aligns across 9 bases. Per the germline V gene, CDR1 is SNHLY and CDR2 is FYNNEI. V lost 11 bases to trimming and J lost 4 bases; unmatched junction nucleotides: 11. This CDR3 comprises 15 residues. The DNA for the CDR3 is TGTGCCTCCCAACGGACAGGGGTTATCACCGGGGAGCTGTTTTTT. It codes for CASQRTGVITGELFF. The full variable domain, with the rest looked up from reference TRBV2 and TRBJ2-2, is EPEVTQTPSHQVTQMGQEVILRCVPISNHLYFYWYRQILGQKVEFLVSFYNNEISEKSEIFDDQFSVERPDGSNFTLKIRSTKLEDSAMYFCASQRTGVITGELFFGEGSRLTVL.

This sequence joins TRBV5-4 and TRBJ2-5; 14 nucleotides agree with TRBD2. The CDR3 is 18 residues long. The junction had 13 bases not matched to a gene; V was cut back by 4 bases and J by 5 bases. Germline lookup yields CDR1 SGHNT and CDR2 YYREEE (reference sequence). CDR3 DNA: TGTGCCAGCAGCAGGGGACTAGCGGGGGCCTCAAGTCGGGAGACCCAGTACTTC. Its protein product is CASSRGLAGASSRETQYF.

This clone has more than one count but fewer than ten. The V call is TRBV29-1, the J call TRBJ1-1, with TRBD1 identical over 7 bases. Looked up from germline, CDR1 is SQVTM and CDR2 is ANQGSEA. J gave up 0 bases and V 5 bases, and 6 bases lay outside the gene matches. The CDR3 has 14 residues. CDR3 sequence reads: CSVPGTALNTEAFF. DNA of the CDR3: TGCAGCGTTCCCGGGACAGCGTTGAACACTGAAGCTTTCTTT.

The V gene is TRBV2, the J gene TRBJ2-3; possible D gene TRBD2, 5 bases. Germline CDR1 reads SNHLY; CDR2 reads FYNNEI. The V gene lost 6 bases and the J gene lost 4 bases, with 11 bases spanning the gap. The CDR3 spans 13 residues. The CDR3 loop reads CASREVGPDTQYF. CDR3 nucleotides: TGTGCCAGCAGGGAGGTAGGGCCAGATACGCAGTATTTT. The entire variable domain, with the rest obtained from reference TRBV2 and TRBJ2-3, is as follows: EPEVTQTPSHQVTQMGQEVILRCVPISNHLYFYWYRQILGQKVEFLVSFYNNEISEKSEIFDDQFSVERPDGSNFTLKIRSTKLEDSAMYFCASREVGPDTQYFGPGTRLTVL.

The chain joins TRBV6-2 or TRBV6-3 to TRBJ1-1; 7 positions agree with TRBD1. With 2 bases clipped from V and 9 bases from J, the junction kept 6 bases outside the gene matches. CDR1 and CDR2 (germline): MNHEY, SVGEGT. The CDR3 contains 13 residues. The CDR3 here is CASSYQSRGKAFF. The CDR3 DNA reads TGTGCCAGCAGTTACCAATCCAGGGGGAAAGCTTTCTTT.

This chain joins TRBV2 and TRBJ2-7, with no clear D. Trimming took 4 bases from V and 4 from J, leaving 8 bases between them. This CDR3 is 12 amino acids long. The germline CDR1 and CDR2 sequences are SNHLY and FYNNEI. DNA of the CDR3: TGTGCCAGCAGTGCGACACCGTACGAGCAGTACTTC. Amino acid sequence: CASSATPYEQYF.

The chain employs TRBV5-6 and TRBJ2-4, with D perhaps matching TRBD2 (5 bases). Trimming stripped 1 base from V and 5 bases from J, with 10 bases between. CDR3 size: 14 residues. Germline V lookup: CDR1 SGHDT, CDR2 YYEEEE. The CDR3 spells CASSLTGSENIQYF. As DNA, the CDR3 is TGTGCCAGCAGCTTGACGGGATCGGAAAACATTCAGTACTTC.

This clone appeared a few times. The chain combines TRBV7-3 with TRBJ2-5; 8 bases line up with TRBD2. Germline-derived CDR1 and CDR2 are SGHTA and FQGTGA. Trimming took 4 bases from V and 5 from J; bases not matched to a gene: 3. The CDR3 has 13 residues. The CDR3, as DNA: TGTGCCAGCAGCTCAGGACTAGCTGAGACCCAGTACTTC. It encodes CASSSGLAETQYF.

The chain combines TRBV7-2 with TRBJ1-6, with D possibly being TRBD1 (6 bases). Germline V gives CDR1 SGHTA, CDR2 FQGNSA. The CDR3 is 16 residues long. Trimming stripped 2 bases from V and 6 bases from J, with 14 bases between. CDR3 DNA sequence: TGTGCCAGCAGCTTAAGGACAGCTCTTTCTAATTCACCCCTCCACTTT. This codes for CASSLRTALSNSPLHF.

The chain is built from TRBV30 and TRBJ1-1, with D perhaps matching TRBD1 (5 bases). CDR3 length: 10 amino acids. CDR1 is GTSNPN and CDR2 is SVGIG in the germline V gene (reference sequence). The germline V and J ends were trimmed by 6 bases and 7 bases, with 9 bases remaining between them. CDR3 amino acids: CACRVNEAFF. The DNA of the CDR3 is TGTGCCTGCAGGGTGAATGAAGCTTTCTTT.

J is TRBJ2-3 and V is TRBV29-1, with D tentatively TRBD1 (6 bases). The germline V gene encodes CDR1 SQVTM and CDR2 ANQGSEA. V was clipped by 7 bases and J by 3 bases, with 11 bases between them. The CDR3 sequence is 12 residues long. The CDR3 nucleotides are TGCAGCGGTGCTGACAGGACAGATACGCAGTATTTT. This codes for CSGADRTDTQYF.

The rearrangement links TRBV6-5 to TRBJ2-5; D possibly corresponds to TRBD1 (6 bases). The CDR3 runs to 14 residues. CDR1 is MNHEY and CDR2 is SVGAGI in the germline V gene. The ends were cut back, 5 bases at V and 4 bases at J, with 14 bases in the middle. For the CDR3, the DNA is TGTGCCAGCAGTCGAGAGAGGGGGTTAGAGACCCAGTACTTC. Translation gives CASSRERGLETQYF.

V is TRBV15 and J is TRBJ2-7, with 8 bases fitting TRBD2. The CDR3 has 14 amino acids. J gave up 3 bases and V 5 bases, and 6 bases lay outside the gene matches. The V gene's germline CDR1 is LNHNV and CDR2 YYDKDF (reference sequence). CDR3 DNA sequence: TGTGCCACCAGCCGCGGGGGGTTAGGCTACGAGCAGTACGTC. Translation gives CATSRGGLGYEQYV.

V usage is TRBV6-5 and J usage is TRBJ1-4; 7 bases are a match to TRBD1. The V gene end was trimmed by 5 bases and the J gene end by 2 bases; junction bases not matched to a gene: 2. The CDR3 sequence is 14 residues long. CDR1 and CDR2 from the germline V gene are MNHEY and SVGAGI. CDR3 protein: CASSQDRTNEKLFF. CDR3 in DNA: TGTGCCAGCAGTCAGGACAGGACTAATGAAAAACTGTTTTTT.

The CDR3 DNA follows: TGCGCCAGCCAGGGGGCCAGCACAGATACGCAGTATTTT. Encoded protein: CASQGASTDTQYF. V gene TRBV5-1 combines with J gene TRBJ2-3, with TRBD1 matching over 8 bases. The CDR3 has 13 amino acids. Losses at the gene ends were 7 bases for V and 0 bases for J; bases not matched to a gene: 1. Germline CDR1 reads SGHRS; CDR2 reads YFSETQ. The whole variable domain, remainder taken from reference TRBV5-1 and TRBJ2-3, is KAGVTQTPRYLIKTRGQQVTLSCSPISGHRSVSWYQQTPGQGLQFLFEYFSETQRNKGNFPGRFSGRQFSNSRSEMNVSTLELGDSALYLCASQGASTDTQYFGPGTRLTVL.

A few counts support this clone. The V gene is TRBV15, the J gene TRBJ1-3; D is perhaps TRBD1 (6 bases). Trimming took off 3 bases at V and 2 bases at J, with 11 bases between the two ends. There are 15 residues in the CDR3. Germline-derived CDR1 and CDR2 are LNHNV and YYDKDF (reference sequence). The CDR3 DNA follows: TGTGCCACCAGCAGCTACAGGGTTGCTGGAAACACCATATATTTT. This codes for CATSSYRVAGNTIYF.

The V call is TRBV13, the J call TRBJ1-5, with D possibly matching TRBD1 (6 bases). V lost 8 bases, J lost 3 bases, and 17 bases lay in between. This CDR3 spans 15 amino acids. The germline V gene has CDR1 PRHDT and CDR2 FYEKMQ (reference sequence). CDR3 amino acids: CASGLPGGLNQPQHF. The CDR3 DNA sequence: TGTGCCAGCGGACTCCCGGGGGGCCTCAATCAGCCCCAGCATTTT.